This TCR beta chain was recorded in a study of blood T cell repertoires in COVID-19. In the study overall: Some COVID-19 samples were acute and others convalescent; all came from the United States, Italy and Spain. The cDNA or gDNA used as material had been derived from T cells, B-cell-depleted T cells, or PBMCs.

Germline assignment: CDR1 MNHEY and CDR2 SVGAGI. V dropped 5 bases and J dropped 2; count of bases not matched to a gene: 4. CDR3 length equals 15 residues. How the authors handled the data: Reference gene primer amplification in the assay estimated nucleated cell counts. Clones were sequenced by immunoSEQ multiplex PCR, and TCRdb holds only the in-frame ones, with some missing. The V and J calls and clone size were taken over from that table, and D and trimming were inferred from the DNA. The profile covers roughly 100,000 clones, with about 90% appearing a single time and under 8% taken by the ten largest.

The chain recombines TRBV6-5 with TRBJ2-5; 11 bases are shared with TRBD2. The sequencing sample was made of peripheral blood. The TCR comes from a human donor in a cohort sampled during active COVID-19. CDR3 sequence (DNA): TGTGCCAGCAGTAATTTAGCGGGGGGGCAAGAGACCCAGTACTTC. It specifies CASSNLAGGQETQYF.